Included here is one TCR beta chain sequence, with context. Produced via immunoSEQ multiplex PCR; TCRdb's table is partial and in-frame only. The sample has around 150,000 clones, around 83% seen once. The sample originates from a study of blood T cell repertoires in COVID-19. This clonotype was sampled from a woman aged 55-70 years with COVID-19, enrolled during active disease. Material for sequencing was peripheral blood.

The CDR3 protein is CASSYLGERGEQYF. The DNA for the CDR3 is TGTGCCAGCAGTTACCTCGGGGAACGGGGGGAGCAGTACTTC. The chain is built from TRBV6-6 and TRBJ2-7; possibly TRBD2 for D (6 bases). CDR1 MNHNY and CDR2 SVGAGI come from the germline V gene (reference sequence). V lost 2 bases and J lost 7, with 15 bases in between. This CDR3 spans 14 amino acids.